These 16 T cell receptor beta chains were all obtained from the same sample, sequenced in a study of T-cell reconstitution after alpha-beta-depleted transplantation in children. Unique molecular identifiers were incorporated into the prepared TCRbeta library. TCRdb reprocessed the PCR reads with MiXCR, giving one entry per CDR3 protein. Of 600,000 or so distinct CDR3 sequences in the sample, approximately 22% were seen once. Sample: PBMCs, mostly from graft donor cells, taken 360 days after TCRalphabeta/CD19-depleted stem cell transplant. These receptors came from a boy younger than two who had a stem cell transplant for acute myeloid leukemia, so the T cells may come from the graft donor.

This clonotype was detected ten times or more. CDR3 sequence reads: CATSGGVEQFF. The CDR3 bases are TGTGCCACCAGCGGAGGAGTTGAGCAGTTCTTC. V usage is TRBV15 and J usage is TRBJ2-1, with D possibly being TRBD2 (5 bases). This CDR3 has 11 residues. V was shortened by 5 bases and J by 9 bases, with 8 bases between the two germline ends. Looked up from germline, CDR1 is LNHNV and CDR2 is YYDKDF (reference sequence).

The chain is built from TRBV28 and TRBJ2-3; 7 nucleotides agree with TRBD1. The germline V gene has CDR1 MDHEN and CDR2 SYDVKM. After removal of 6 bases from V and 2 bases from J, the junction contained 2 bases not matched to a gene. This CDR3 has 13 residues. The CDR3, as DNA: TGTGCCAGCAGCGACAGGGTCACAGATACGCAGTATTTT. It specifies CASSDRVTDTQYF. Complete variable domain (other parts from reference TRBV28 and TRBJ2-3): DVKVTQSSRYLVKRTGEKVFLECVQDMDHENMFWYRQDPGLGLRLIYFSYDVKMKEKGDIPEGYSVSREKKERFSLILESASTNQTSMYLCASSDRVTDTQYFGPGTRLTVL.

This clonotype was picked up a small number of times. The chain links TRBV27 to TRBJ1-5; D is ambiguous. The V and J ends lost 0 bases and 0 bases respectively, with 6 bases between them. This CDR3 is built from 15 residues. Germline lookup yields CDR1 MNHEY and CDR2 SMNVEV (reference sequence). The CDR3 DNA sequence: TGTGCCAGCAGTTTATCGGACGGTAGCAATCAGCCCCAGCATTTT. This codes for CASSLSDGSNQPQHF.

At least ten counts were recorded for this clonotype. The chain uses TRBV20-1 and TRBJ2-3; 7 nucleotides line up with TRBD1. The CDR3 has 16 amino acids. J lost 4 bases, V lost 0 bases, and 10 bases had no gene match. Germline-derived CDR1 and CDR2 are DFQATT and SNEGSKA (reference sequence). DNA of the CDR3: TGCAGTGCTAGAGATCCGGACAGGATACGTTCAGATACGCAGTATTTT. This codes for CSARDPDRIRSDTQYF.

The table lists this clonotype with a few counts. The J gene is TRBJ2-3, the V gene TRBV20-1; 11 bases are a match to TRBD2. J gave up 1 base and V 7 bases, and 4 bases lay outside the gene matches. CDR1 DFQATT and CDR2 SNEGSKA come from the germline V gene (reference sequence). The CDR3 loop spans 14 amino acids. CDR3 sequence (DNA): TGCAGTGTTATGACTAGCGGGGGCACAGATACGCAGTATTTT. Encoded protein: CSVMTSGGTDTQYF.

J is TRBJ2-1 and V is TRBV13; D may be TRBD1 or TRBD2 (5 bases each). V dropped 4 bases and J dropped 2 bases, with 12 bases sitting between them. The V gene's germline CDR1 is PRHDT and CDR2 FYEKMQ (reference sequence). This CDR3 is 15 amino acids long. The CDR3 loop reads CASSSGTPTYNEQFF. DNA of the CDR3: TGTGCCAGCAGCTCCGGGACGCCAACCTACAATGAGCAGTTCTTC.

The J gene is TRBJ2-2, the V gene TRBV15; D is ambiguous. CDR1 is LNHNV, CDR2 YYDKDF, per germline (reference sequence). V lost 3 bases and J 7 bases, leaving 12 bases between the germline ends. CDR3 size: 14 residues. CDR3 in amino acids: CATSSKGFNGELFF. In DNA form, the CDR3 reads TGTGCCACCAGCAGTAAGGGATTCAACGGGGAGCTGTTTTTT.

The sample holds one count of this clonotype. This chain joins TRBV24-1 and TRBJ1-5, with D hard to call. The germline V gene encodes CDR1 KGHDR and CDR2 SFDVKD. This CDR3 contains 14 residues. Trimming pared 6 bases from V and 1 base from J, leaving 9 bases between. This CDR3 reads CATSPRTSNQPQHF. In nucleotides, the CDR3 is TGTGCCACCAGTCCAAGGACGAGCAATCAGCCCCAGCATTTT.

V usage is TRBV6-2 or TRBV6-3 and J usage is TRBJ2-1; 8 positions agree with TRBD2. The J segment lost 4 bases and the V segment lost 5 bases, leaving 10 bases of the junction unmatched. CDR3 length: 16 amino acids. Per germline, CDR1 MNHEY and CDR2 SVGEGT. CDR3 DNA sequence: TGTGCCAGCAGTCGACCTAGCGGGCCCCTTTACAATGAGCAGTTCTTC. Its translation is CASSRPSGPLYNEQFF.

This clonotype has a count of ten or more. The chain carries TRBV7-9 and TRBJ2-2; 8 bases align to TRBD1. Germline trimming cut 4 bases from V and 0 bases from J; bases unmatched to any gene: 4. The germline V gene encodes CDR1 SEHNR and CDR2 FQNEAQ (reference sequence). The CDR3 loop spans 16 amino acids. CDR3 bases: TGTGCCAGCAGCTCCCGGGACAGGCCGAACACCGGGGAGCTGTTTTTT. It specifies CASSSRDRPNTGELFF. The full variable domain, completed using reference TRBV7-9 and TRBJ2-2, is DTGVSQNPRHKITKRGQNVTFRCDPISEHNRLYWYRQTLGQGPEFLTYFQNEAQLEKSRLLSDRFSAERPKGSFSTLEIQRTEQGDSAMYLCASSSRDRPNTGELFFGEGSRLTVL.

This chain joins TRBV5-1 and TRBJ2-2; the D is unclear. CDR3 length: 14 amino acids. Trimming stripped 0 bases from V and 4 bases from J, with 7 bases between. Looked up from germline, CDR1 is SGHRS and CDR2 is YFSETQ. CDR3 bases: TGCGCCAGCAGCTTGGTGACTGGCACCGGGGAGCTGTTTTTT. This sequence encodes CASSLVTGTGELFF. Looking up the rest from reference TRBV5-1 and TRBJ2-2 gives the full variable domain: KAGVTQTPRYLIKTRGQQVTLSCSPISGHRSVSWYQQTPGQGLQFLFEYFSETQRNKGNFPGRFSGRQFSNSRSEMNVSTLELGDSALYLCASSLVTGTGELFFGEGSRLTVL.

This clonotype occurred a few times. The chain is built from TRBV6-1 and TRBJ1-3; TRBD1 is a possible D gene (6 bases). This CDR3 has 16 residues. The V end lost 6 bases, the J end lost 9 bases, and 24 bases lay between the germline ends. Germline-derived CDR1 and CDR2 are MNHNS and SASEGT. The CDR3 DNA follows: TGTGCCAGCAGAAAGACTGGGACATCTTATAGAACCACCATATATTTT. This gives the protein CASRKTGTSYRTTIYF.

V is TRBV12-3 or TRBV12-4 and J is TRBJ2-7; 7 bases fit TRBD1. This CDR3 is 15 amino acids long. V was clipped by 6 bases and J by 0 bases; unmatched bases: 8. DNA of the CDR3: TGTGCCAGCAGCCTAAGACAGGGAAGCTCCTACGAGCAGTACTTC. Its translation is CASSLRQGSSYEQYF.

This rearrangement joins TRBV6-1 to TRBJ2-3, with D uncertain. From germline, CDR1 is MNHNS and CDR2 SASEGT. The V end lost 6 bases, the J end lost 2 bases, and 15 bases lay between the germline ends. The CDR3 runs to 15 residues. Here the CDR3 reads CASSHVSSYTDTQYF. In DNA, the CDR3 is TGTGCCAGCAGCCATGTTTCCTCCTACACAGATACGCAGTATTTT.

V usage is TRBV11-2 and J usage is TRBJ2-1; the match to TRBD1 covers 7 bases. CDR1 SGHAT and CDR2 FQNNGV come from the germline V gene. The length of the CDR3 is 15 residues. J was trimmed by 6 bases and V by 3 bases; bases with no gene match: 8. The CDR3 here is CASSLLTGVVNEQFF. The CDR3 DNA reads as TGTGCCAGCAGCTTGTTAACAGGGGTGGTCAATGAGCAGTTCTTC. The whole variable domain, filled in from reference TRBV11-2 and TRBJ2-1, reads EAGVAQSPRYKIIEKRQSVAFWCNPISGHATLYWYQQILGQGPKLLIQFQNNGVVDDSQLPKDRFSAERLKGVDSTLKIQPAKLEDSAVYLCASSLLTGVVNEQFFGPGTRLTVL.

This clonotype showed up just once. The chain couples TRBV25-1 to TRBJ2-4; D perhaps matches TRBD2 (6 bases). Trimming took off 2 bases at V and 0 bases at J, with 17 bases between the two ends. Germline-derived CDR1 and CDR2 are MGHDK and SYGVNS. CDR3 length equals 18 residues. This chain's CDR3 is CASSEEGWRDSAKNIQYF. Written as DNA, the CDR3 is TGTGCCAGCAGTGAAGAGGGATGGCGGGATTCAGCCAAAAACATTCAGTACTTC. Complete variable domain (other parts from reference TRBV25-1 and TRBJ2-4): EADIYQTPRYLVIGTGKKITLECSQTMGHDKMYWYQQDPGMELHLIHYSYGVNSTEKGDLSSESTVSRIRTEHFPLTLESARPSHTSQYLCASSEEGWRDSAKNIQYFGAGTRLSVL.